This TCR beta chain was obtained from a study of CD8 T cells in ankylosing spondylitis. Study-level findings and limits: Disease-linked clones reportedly concentrated significantly in matched ankylosing spondylitis synovial fluid.

V lost 0 bases, J lost 3 bases, and 9 bases lay in between. The CDR3 contains 14 residues. The germline V gene encodes CDR1 SGHNT and CDR2 YYREEE (reference sequence). Library preparation for TCR beta used quantitative 5'-RACE with molecular barcodes. TCRdb reanalysed the 5' RACE reads using MiXCR and keeps one entry per CDR3 protein. The repertoire holds 180,000 or so distinct CDR3 sequences, with roughly 10% as singletons. There are many counts of this clonotype. The antigen is undetermined. The clonotype comes from a male donor with ankylosing spondylitis or in good health (not recorded which). The V call is TRBV5-4, the J call TRBJ1-2, with D possibly matching TRBD1 (6 bases). The material sequenced was blood, either unsorted or a sorted T cell fraction (not recorded which). This CDR3 is CASSLGGADYGYTF. The CDR3 bases are TGTGCCAGCAGCTTGGGGGGGGCCGACTATGGCTACACCTTC.